Each of the 2 T cell receptor beta chains below was sequenced from the same sample in a study of cytomegalovirus exposure and HLA in healthy donors. The PCR contained 60 Vbeta and 13 Jbeta primers. The assay was immunoSEQ multiplex PCR, and TCRdb's table has in-frame clones only and misses some. The data hold more than 150,000 clones, with 81% observed a single time. The specimen was PBMCs. The receptors come from a man between 45 and 60 years old in good health and CMV-seropositive.

The chain links TRBV9 to TRBJ1-4, with a weak D call TRBD1 (5 bases). There are 15 residues in the CDR3. V was trimmed by 3 bases and J by 3 bases, leaving 12 bases between them. Germline CDR1 is SGDLS and CDR2 is YYNGEE. As DNA, the CDR3 is TGTGCCAGCAGCGAACGGGGGTCAGCTAATGAAAAACTGTTTTTT. Translated: CASSERGSANEKLFF.

This clone was seen just once. The chain has TRBV27 and TRBJ2-1, with D perhaps TRBD1 (5 bases). Germline V gene sequence: CDR1 MNHEY, CDR2 SMNVEV (reference sequence). This CDR3 has 14 residues. The V gene lost 1 base and the J gene lost 4 bases, with 8 bases spanning the gap. CDR3 region: CASSLYQGYNEQFF. CDR3 bases: TGTGCCAGCAGTTTATACCAGGGATACAATGAGCAGTTCTTC.